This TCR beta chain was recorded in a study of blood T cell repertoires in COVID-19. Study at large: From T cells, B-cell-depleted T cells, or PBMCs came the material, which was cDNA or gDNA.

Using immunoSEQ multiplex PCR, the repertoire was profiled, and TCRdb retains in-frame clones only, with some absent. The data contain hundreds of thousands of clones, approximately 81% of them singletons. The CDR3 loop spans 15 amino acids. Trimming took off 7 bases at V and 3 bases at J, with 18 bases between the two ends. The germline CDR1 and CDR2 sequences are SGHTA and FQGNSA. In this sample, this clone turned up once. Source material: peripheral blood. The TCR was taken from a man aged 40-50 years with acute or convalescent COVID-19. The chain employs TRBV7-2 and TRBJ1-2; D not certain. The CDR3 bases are TGTGCCAGCAACCCGGGAGGGAAAAGTGACTATGGCTACACCTTC. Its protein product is CASNPGGKSDYGYTF.